This TCR beta chain was sequenced in a study of T cells in tuberculosis. Turning to the study itself: Within 7 days of starting treatment, or before, PBMC were stored.

Sequenced by immunoSEQ multiplex PCR; TCRdb stores in-frame clones only, minus some. Here the sample spans over 30,000 clones, roughly 93% being singletons. Study conclusions and caveats: Smaller alpha distances in active tuberculosis partly reflected shorter CDR3-alpha lengths.

Germline loops: CDR1 MDHEN, CDR2 SYDVKM. The CDR3 runs 16 residues. J was trimmed by 1 base and V by 5 bases; bases with no gene match: 10. Comment on this clone: Antigen unknown.

Time point denoted: new active TB diagnosis, blood taken before or within 7 days of starting treatment. Each clinical donor contributed on average approximately 93,000 T cells from unsorted cryopreserved PBMC. This sequence originates from an adult with tuberculosis. The chain combines TRBV28 with TRBJ2-7, with TRBD2 matching 8 bases. Source: PBMCs, taken at tuberculosis diagnosis. The DNA for the CDR3 is TGTGCCAGCAGTCACATAGGGCTAGCGGGTTCCTACGAGCAGTACTTC. Its translation is CASSHIGLAGSYEQYF.